This section outlines one TCR beta chain sequence together with its context. The CDR3 is made up of 14 amino acids. CDR1 and CDR2 from the germline V gene are MNHNS and SASEGT. With 3 bases clipped from V and 4 bases from J, the junction kept 3 bases outside the gene matches. Generated by immunoSEQ multiplex PCR, the TCRdb table keeps only in-frame clones and is missing some. The sample includes 40,000 to 50,000 clones, about 86% of them seen just once. This sample is drawn from a study of blood T cell repertoires in COVID-19. The chain links TRBV6-1 to TRBJ2-4; TRBD1 matches at 7 bases. The sequence was obtained from a man between 40 and 49 years old with active COVID-19. Sample: peripheral blood. Here the CDR3 DNA reads TGTGCCAGCAGTGATGGGACAGTAAAAAACATTCAGTACTTC. This codes for CASSDGTVKNIQYF.